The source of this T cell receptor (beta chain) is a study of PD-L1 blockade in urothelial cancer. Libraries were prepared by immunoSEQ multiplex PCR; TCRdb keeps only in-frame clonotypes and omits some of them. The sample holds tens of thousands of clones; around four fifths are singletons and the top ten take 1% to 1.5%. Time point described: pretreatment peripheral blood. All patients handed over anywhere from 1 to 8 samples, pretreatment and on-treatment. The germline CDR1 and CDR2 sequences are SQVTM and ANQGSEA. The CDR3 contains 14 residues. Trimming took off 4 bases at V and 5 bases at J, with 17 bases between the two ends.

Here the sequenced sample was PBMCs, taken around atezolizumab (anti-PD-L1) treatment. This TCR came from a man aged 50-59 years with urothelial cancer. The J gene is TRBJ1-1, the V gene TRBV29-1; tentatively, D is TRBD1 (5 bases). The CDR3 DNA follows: TGCAGCGTTGCTCTATCGGGGGGGTATACTGAAGCTTTCTTT. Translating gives CSVALSGGYTEAFF. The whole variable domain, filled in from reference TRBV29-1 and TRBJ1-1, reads SAVISQKPSRDICQRGTSLTIQCQVDSQVTMMFWYRQQPGQSLTLIATANQGSEATYESGFVIDKFPISRPNLTFSTLTVSNMSPEDSSIYLCSVALSGGYTEAFFGQGTRLTVV.